The text below deals with one T cell receptor (beta chain). Its antigen is currently unknown. Data came from immunoSEQ multiplex PCR; TCRdb stores just in-frame clones and leaves some out. The sample has about 120,000 clones, approximately 90% seen once; the top ten hold 1.9%. The entry originates in a study of cytomegalovirus exposure and HLA in healthy donors. Study-wide results and limits: Subsequent analysis found a tendency for first-cohort TCR clusters to co-occur within the 110 or so validation repertoires. Reported results showed that the classifier diagnosed cytomegalovirus status with high specificity and sensitivity.

This sequence was found in a woman between 18 and 30 years old in good health and CMV-seronegative. Material: PBMCs.

The CDR3 here is CASSAGRNTDTQYF. The CDR3 bases are TGTGCCAGCAGTGCTGGCAGAAACACAGATACGCAGTATTTT. This sequence joins TRBV2 and TRBJ2-3, with D unclear. Trimming left V 4 bases short and J 2 bases short, with 10 bases between. The length of the CDR3 is 14 residues. In germline, CDR1 is SNHLY, CDR2 FYNNEI.